This T cell receptor beta chain was sequenced for a study of monozygotic twins with inflammatory bowel disease. TCR libraries were prepared from roughly 3,700 ng total RNA each. No DNA is given; TCRdb re-called the 5' RACE reads and lists each CDR3 protein once. This listing includes about 300,000 distinct CDR3 sequences. This CDR3 is 14 amino acids long. The V gene's germline CDR1 is DFQATT and CDR2 SNEGSKA (reference sequence). On this clonotype: Its antigen is undetermined.

Study-wide points: No distinction between different T cell subtypes was possible.

Unsorted whole blood yielded the total RNA, with T cells left unselected. The TCR originated in a human donor with ulcerative colitis or Crohn's disease, or a healthy co-twin of an affected twin (not recorded which). Material: blood. This sequence joins TRBV20-1 and TRBJ2-1; TCRdb outputs TRBD1, but without DNA this stays unchecked. The CDR3 protein is CSASVGGQYNEQFF.